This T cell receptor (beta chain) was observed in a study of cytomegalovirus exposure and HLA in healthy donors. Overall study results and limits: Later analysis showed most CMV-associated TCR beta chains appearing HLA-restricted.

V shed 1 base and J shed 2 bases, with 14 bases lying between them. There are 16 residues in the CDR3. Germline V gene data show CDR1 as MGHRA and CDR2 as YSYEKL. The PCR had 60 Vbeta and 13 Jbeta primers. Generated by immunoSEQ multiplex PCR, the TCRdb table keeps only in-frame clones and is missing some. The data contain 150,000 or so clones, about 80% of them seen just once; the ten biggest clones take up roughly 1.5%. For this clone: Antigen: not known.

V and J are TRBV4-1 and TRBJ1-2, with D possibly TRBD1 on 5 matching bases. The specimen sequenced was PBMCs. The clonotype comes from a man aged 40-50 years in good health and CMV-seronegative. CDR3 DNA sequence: TGCGCCAGCAGCCAAGGTCCGAGACAGATGAACTATGGCTACACCTTC. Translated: CASSQGPRQMNYGYTF.